This TCR beta chain was identified in a study of blood T cells in healthy people across ages. The CDR3 length is 17 residues. A second about 7 to 12 cycle PCR used barcoded and J-beta primers. TCRdb processed the 5' RACE reads anew with MiXCR; each CDR3 protein has one entry. The sample has some 900,000 distinct CDR3 sequences; more than 25% are singletons. Material for sequencing was blood. This sequence was found in a woman aged 80 or over in good health. The chain uses TRBV21-1 and TRBJ2-7; the D call in the table, TRBD2, was not verified against the DNA. TRBV21-1 is described as a pseudogene. The CDR3 coding sequence is TGTGCCAGCAGCAAAGATCCGGGGGGGGAGGGGTCCTACGAGCAGTACTTC. Translating gives CASSKDPGGEGSYEQYF.